This TCR beta chain was identified during a study of T cells in tumors and immune-related adverse events. The V and J ends lost 7 bases and 5 bases, in that order; junction bases with no gene match: 10. Germline V CDR1 and CDR2: SNHLY, FYNNEI. The CDR3 is made up of 14 amino acids. This clone was seen a handful of times. Sequenced by immunoSEQ multiplex PCR; TCRdb stores in-frame clones only, minus some. The table shows around 4,200 clones, with approximately 78% occurring only once. Sequencing used skin tissue, obtained from a patient treated with anti-PD-1 therapy. The V call is TRBV2, the J call TRBJ2-5; TRBD2 matches 7 bases. The receptor comes from a female donor with metastatic renal cell carcinoma. In DNA form, the CDR3 reads TGTGCCAGCACCGGACTAGTGGGAGGCGAGACCCAGTACTTC. Translation: CASTGLVGGETQYF.